This T cell receptor beta chain was recovered during a study of T cell responses to AZD1222 COVID-19 vaccine (dated by TCRdb to the early 2020s). Regarding the study in general: AZD1222 recipients given second doses at about 4 weeks or at about 12 weeks were pooled, since spike-specific TCR depth and breadth were not found to differ between the two schedules. TCR sequencing covered approximately 230 trial participants: about 210 given two doses of AZD1222 and about 26 given two doses of MenACWY control vaccine. Enrollment into the trials was organized by age into subgroups of 18-55, 56-69 and 70-plus years, and those subgroups contained roughly 140, 27 and 60 TCR-sequenced participants, respectively. Study-wide conclusions, independent of this receptor: Because no samples from the day 14 peak response were available, repertoires could be characterized only after the peak T cell response. Reportedly, almost half of the unique spike-specific TCRs recognized epitopes lying outside the regions that are mutated in the B.1.351 and B.1.1.7 variants. Conclusions about previously exposed vaccinees are limited because only five to seven AZD1222 recipients were SARS-CoV-2 seropositive at baseline. The whole spike protein was spanned by vaccine-associated CD4 TCRs, and dominant responses were seen in regions 160-218 and 743-854. Most participants were white British and females outnumbered males, and the authors suggested that clonal diversity may have been underestimated. The 56-69-year group was small, and its depth increase did not reach significance, likely because of low power. After two AZD1222 doses, both the breadth and the depth of spike-specific TCRs were significantly higher than at day 0 and than in MenACWY recipients.

CDR1 SEHNR and CDR2 FQNEAQ were looked up in the germline V gene (reference sequence). Reading from cysteine to phenylalanine, the CDR3 counts 12 amino acids. The entry retains the CDR3 DNA only, 36 bases that are in frame from base 1. The CDR3 regions of human TCRbeta chains were analyzed by immunosequencing. The source study handled its data this way. TCRs in the repertoires were compared against a reference library of SARS-CoV-2-specific TCRs that had been generated with the MIRA antigen-specificity platform. Breadth was defined as the fraction of unique TCRs that were SARS-CoV-2-associated, and depth was defined as the fraction of total T cells that were SARS-CoV-2-associated. Using the MIRA data, every spike-specific TCR was mapped to the spike region that the TCR reacted to and assigned to either a CD4 or a CD8 class. Log10-transformed breadth and depth values were compared by one-way ANOVA with Sidak's multiple comparisons tests. In its TCRdb copy, this immuneACCESS table keeps in-frame sequences only and misses some clones. Where compared with another copy, unresolved V genes explain less than half of these, and the others have no known cause. V and J calls and clone size are copied from that table; D and trimming were computed from the DNA. The sample data list about 170,000 clones, and 93% of these were observed just once. Of the sample, about 3.9% is held by the ten largest clones.

The time point label here, explained by the study, means: baseline before first vaccination. Vaccinee samples were obtained from the UK trials COV001 and COV002, which included a single-blind randomized controlled phase 2/3 trial of AZD1222 (ChAdOx1 nCoV-19) in healthy adults. For TCRbeta chain sequencing, PBMC samples were collected from trial participants at day 0 and at day 28 after the second dose. A remark on this clone: Its target antigen remains unknown. Its ends do not fully match the called genes, so a read error is possible.

The sequences come from peripheral blood, collected on day 0 of AZD1222 vaccination. This receptor was obtained from an adult in good health. This chain joins TRBV7-9 to TRBJ1-5; possibly the D gene is TRBD1, per 5 matching bases. The CDR3 protein: CASSTEGTPPHF. The nucleotides read TGTGCCAGCAGCACCGAGGGGACCCCCCCGCATTTT.